Below, one TCR beta chain is given with its context. Its cognate antigen is unknown. This entry belongs to a study of blood T cell dynamics during melanoma immunotherapy. Study results and limitations: At W3, later disease-control patients showed bifurcated PBMC repertoire changes, unlike progressors.

Data came from immunoSEQ multiplex PCR; TCRdb stores just in-frame clones and leaves some out. The table shows 4,900 or so clones, with approximately 84% occurring only once. The CDR3 contains 16 residues. V dropped 5 bases and J dropped 0 bases, with 14 bases sitting between them. CDR1 SGHVS and CDR2 FQNEAQ come from the germline V gene. As to time point: pre-treatment baseline. Response was assessed by RECIST 1.1 at 12 weeks, except a couple of rapid progressors. Prior systemic cancer therapy, immunosuppressant use and other active malignancies excluded patients. This material consisted of blood, taken from a patient treated with checkpoint blockade. The source of this sequence is a human donor with melanoma. This rearrangement joins TRBV7-8 to TRBJ1-5, with D unresolved. This CDR3 is CASSPTWADSNQPQHF. CDR3 nucleotides: TGTGCCAGCAGCCCCACCTGGGCAGATAGCAATCAGCCCCAGCATTTT.